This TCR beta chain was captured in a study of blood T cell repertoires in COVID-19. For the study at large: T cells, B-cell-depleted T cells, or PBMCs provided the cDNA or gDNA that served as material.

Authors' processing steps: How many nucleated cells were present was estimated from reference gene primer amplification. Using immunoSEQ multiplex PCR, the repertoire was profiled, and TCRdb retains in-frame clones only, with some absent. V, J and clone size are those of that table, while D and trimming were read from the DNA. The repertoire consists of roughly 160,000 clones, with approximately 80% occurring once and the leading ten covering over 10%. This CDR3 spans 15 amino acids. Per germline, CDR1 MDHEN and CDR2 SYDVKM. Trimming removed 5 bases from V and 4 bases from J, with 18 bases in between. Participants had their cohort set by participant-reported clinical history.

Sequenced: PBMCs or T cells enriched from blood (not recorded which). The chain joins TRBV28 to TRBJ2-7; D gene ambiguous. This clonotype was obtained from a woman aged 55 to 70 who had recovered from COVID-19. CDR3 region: CASSPRSISYYEQYF. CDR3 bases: TGTGCCAGCAGTCCTCGGTCAATTAGCTATTACGAGCAGTACTTC. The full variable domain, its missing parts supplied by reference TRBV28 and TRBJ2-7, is DVKVTQSSRYLVKRTGEKVFLECVQDMDHENMFWYRQDPGLGLRLIYFSYDVKMKEKGDIPEGYSVSREKKERFSLILESASTNQTSMYLCASSPRSISYYEQYFGPGTRLTVT.